This passage covers 24 T cell receptor beta chains from one sample sequenced in a study of vaccination and CD4 T cells after COVID-19. CD4+ T cells that had been cultured provided DNA sequenced with the Oncomine TCR Beta short-read assay. Using the QIAamp micro DNA kit, genomic DNA was extracted from the CD4+ T cells that had been cultured. TCRdb independently ran MiXCR on the PCR reads; one entry per CDR3 protein. Here the sample spans around 10,000 distinct CDR3 sequences, 30% to 35% being singletons. The treatment here: roughly 10-day PBMC culture with coronavirus spike peptide pools or control peptides (ViraFEST assay). One should note that the unexposed donor's CD4+ T cells were collected before the COVID-19 pandemic (2011-2018). Antigens of these TCRs are unknown. The source material was CD4+ T cells from blood, cultured in vitro. Receptor source: a human donor in good health.

This sequence joins TRBV15 and TRBJ2-5; D unresolved. The CDR3 extends over 16 amino acids. The V gene's germline CDR1 is LNHNV and CDR2 YYDKDF (reference sequence). The germline V and J ends were trimmed by 1 base and 3 bases, with 15 bases remaining between them. CDR3 nucleotide sequence: TGTGCCACCAGCAGAGGGGGTAGCTGGTCTGAAGAGACCCAGTACTTC. Amino acid sequence: CATSRGGSWSEETQYF.

The chain links TRBV5-4 to TRBJ2-5, with D perhaps matching TRBD1 (5 bases). The germline V gene has CDR1 SGHNT and CDR2 YYREEE (reference sequence). The CDR3 is made up of 14 amino acids. V was clipped by 4 bases and J by 2 bases, with 12 bases between them. Here the CDR3 reads CASSRATGQETQYF. In DNA form, the CDR3 reads TGTGCCAGCAGCCGAGCTACAGGACAAGAGACCCAGTACTTC.

The chain carries TRBV11-2 and TRBJ2-3; 7 nucleotides agree with TRBD2. Germline CDR1 reads SGHAT; CDR2 reads FQNNGV. The ends lost 4 bases at V and 0 bases at J; junction bases unmatched: 10. There are 17 residues in the CDR3. The CDR3 DNA reads as TGTGCCAGCAGCTACGCTAGCGGAGCCTCTAGCACAGATACGCAGTATTTT. Translating gives CASSYASGASSTDTQYF.

This clonotype has more than one count but fewer than ten. This chain joins TRBV6-1 and TRBJ1-1; D ambiguous. The CDR3 is made up of 13 amino acids. The V gene's germline CDR1 is MNHNS and CDR2 SASEGT. Deletions cut 6 bases from V and 0 bases from J, with 8 bases between. The CDR3 DNA follows: TGTGCCAGCAGGAAAGGGATGAACACTGAAGCTTTCTTT. This sequence encodes CASRKGMNTEAFF.

The V and J genes are TRBV6-2 or TRBV6-3 and TRBJ2-5, with a tentative D call TRBD1 (6 bases). The CDR3 has 17 residues. V was pared by 0 bases and J by 3 bases, with 17 bases between. CDR1 is MNHEY and CDR2 is SVGEGT in the germline V gene. The CDR3 nucleotides read TGTGCCAGCAGTTACTCCACCAAATTACAGGGAAAAGAGACCCAGTACTTC. It yields the protein CASSYSTKLQGKETQYF.

This chain uses TRBV24-1 with TRBJ2-1; D is possibly TRBD1 (6 bases). Between the trimmed V and J ends, which lost 1 base and 1 base, there was a span of 10 bases. The germline V gene has CDR1 KGHDR and CDR2 SFDVKD. The CDR3 consists of 16 residues. In nucleotides, the CDR3 is TGTGCCACCAGTGATTTAGTCACAGGGTCCTACAATGAGCAGTTCTTC. Its translation is CATSDLVTGSYNEQFF.

The rearrangement links TRBV7-9 to TRBJ1-2; 7 nucleotides agree with TRBD1. The junction had 5 bases not matched to a gene; V was cut back by 5 bases and J by 2 bases. CDR3 size: 14 residues. Germline lookup yields CDR1 SEHNR and CDR2 FQNEAQ (reference sequence). The DNA of the CDR3 is TGTGCCAGCAGCGCGGGACAGCCCAACTATGGCTACACCTTC. It codes for CASSAGQPNYGYTF. Full variable domain (remainder filled in from reference TRBV7-9 and TRBJ1-2): DTGVSQNPRHKITKRGQNVTFRCDPISEHNRLYWYRQTLGQGPEFLTYFQNEAQLEKSRLLSDRFSAERPKGSFSTLEIQRTEQGDSAMYLCASSAGQPNYGYTFGSGTRLTVV.

This clonotype has only a few counts. The V call is TRBV27, the J call TRBJ2-1, with 10 bases aligning to TRBD1. CDR3 length: 15 residues. J gave up 8 bases and V 4 bases, and 8 bases lay outside the gene matches. The germline V gene has CDR1 MNHEY and CDR2 SMNVEV (reference sequence). The CDR3 DNA reads TGTGCCAGCAGTTGGGGGGGACAGGGGTCGCATGAGCAGTTCTTC. Protein product: CASSWGGQGSHEQFF.

Only a few counts were recorded for this clonotype. An end of the junction does not agree with germline; a read error may underlie this. The J gene is TRBJ1-3, the V gene TRBV28, with unresolved D. From germline, CDR1 is MDHEN and CDR2 SYDVKM. This CDR3 has 12 amino acids. The CDR3 DNA sequence: TGTGCCAGCAGTTCCCCCTTTACCCAACGCCATTTT. It yields the protein CASSSPFTQRHF.

The chain combines TRBV9 with TRBJ2-3; 10 nucleotides match TRBD2. V lost 4 bases to trimming and J lost 2 bases; unmatched junction nucleotides: 7. The CDR3 runs 16 residues. CDR1 is SGDLS and CDR2 is YYNGEE in the germline V gene. The CDR3 sequence: CASSLTSGANTDTQYF. The DNA of the CDR3 is TGTGCCAGCAGCCTCACTAGCGGGGCGAACACAGATACGCAGTATTTT.

With respect to this clonotype: A much larger clone lies a single base off, so this may be a read error. CDR3 bases: TGTGCCTCCTCAGCCGGGGGGCCCGTCTACGAGCAGTACTTC. Encoded protein: CASSAGGPVYEQYF. The chain employs TRBV15 and TRBJ2-7, with D possibly TRBD2 on 7 matching bases. Trimming cost V 11 bases and J 3 bases, with 20 bases left between them. Germline V gene data show CDR1 as LNHNV and CDR2 as YYDKDF (reference sequence). The CDR3 length is 14 residues.

Only a few counts were recorded for this clonotype. The chain recombines TRBV7-8 with TRBJ2-5; D possibly corresponds to TRBD1 (6 bases). Germline V gene sequence: CDR1 SGHVS, CDR2 FQNEAQ. The CDR3 runs to 15 residues. The V and J ends lost 5 bases and 4 bases respectively, with 17 bases between them. The CDR3 spells CASSPRDNPRETQYF. The CDR3 coding sequence is TGTGCCAGCAGCCCCCGGGACAATCCTAGAGAGACCCAGTACTTC.

The rearrangement joins TRBV28 to TRBJ1-5; D unresolved. CDR3 length: 14 residues. CDR1 and CDR2 from the germline V gene are MDHEN and SYDVKM. V was shortened by 6 bases and J by 10 bases, with 19 bases between the two germline ends. The CDR3 sequence is CASRAFGVLNPQHF. The CDR3 DNA reads as TGTGCCAGCAGGGCCTTTGGGGTCTTGAATCCCCAGCATTTT.

This chain joins TRBV27 and TRBJ2-7, with TRBD1 matching 9 bases. Germline loops: CDR1 MNHEY, CDR2 SMNVEV (reference sequence). Losses at the gene ends were 6 bases for V and 6 bases for J; bases not matched to a gene: 9. This CDR3 is 14 amino acids long. CDR3 sequence: CASRWGTGIFEQYF. The CDR3 coding sequence is TGTGCCAGCAGATGGGGGACAGGGATTTTCGAGCAGTACTTC.

V usage is TRBV6-2 or TRBV6-3 and J usage is TRBJ2-7; 10 bases match TRBD2. With V trimmed by 6 bases and J by 7 bases, 6 bases remained unmatched. Germline CDR1 is MNHEY and CDR2 is SVGEGT. The CDR3 totals 13 residues. The CDR3 coding sequence is TGTGCCAGCAGATTTAGCGGGAGGTGGGAGCAGTACTTC. Amino acid sequence: CASRFSGRWEQYF.

The gene calls are TRBV1 and TRBJ1-5; TRBD1 was called by the table and not checked on the DNA. TRBV1 is deemed a pseudogene. This CDR3 has 17 amino acids. CDR3: CTSSLPRTGVFNQPQHF. DNA for the CDR3: TGCACCAGCAGCCTTCCAAGGACAGGAGTTTTCAATCAGCCCCAGCATTTT.

The chain is built from TRBV6-2 or TRBV6-3 and TRBJ1-2; TRBD1 matches at 9 bases. Germline V gene sequence: CDR1 MNHEY, CDR2 SVGEGT. The junction had 3 bases not matched to a gene; V was cut back by 3 bases and J by 4 bases. The CDR3 covers 14 residues. The CDR3 DNA follows: TGTGCCAGCAGTTATACAGGGGGCAGCTATGGCTACACCTTC. Translation gives CASSYTGGSYGYTF.

This clonotype was counted only a few times. The chain couples TRBV20-1 to TRBJ1-2; TRBD1 matches 7 bases. CDR3 size: 16 residues. In germline, CDR1 is DFQATT, CDR2 SNEGSKA (reference sequence). V was clipped by 4 bases and J by 7 bases; unmatched bases: 18. The CDR3, as DNA: TGCAGTGCTACTACCCCCGGGACAGCGATGTTGAGTGGCTACACCTTC. As protein: CSATTPGTAMLSGYTF.

The sample holds a few counts of this clonotype. V gene TRBV10-3 combines with J gene TRBJ1-2, with 10 bases aligning to TRBD1. The CDR3 length is 14 residues. V lost 7 bases and J lost 10; bases outside the gene matches: 12. In germline, CDR1 is ENHRY, CDR2 SYGVKD. In DNA, the CDR3 is TGTGCCATCAATCCAGACGGACAGGGGGGACTCTACACCTTC. Translated, it gives CAINPDGQGGLYTF.

The gene calls are TRBV20-1 and TRBJ1-5; 7 bases agree with TRBD1. Germline values: CDR1 DFQATT, CDR2 SNEGSKA (reference sequence). The trim removed 4 bases at V and 3 bases at J, leaving 3 bases unmatched. The CDR3 loop spans 13 amino acids. The CDR3 DNA follows: TGCAGTGCTACCGGGACAGTCAATCAGCCCCAGCATTTT. Encoded protein: CSATGTVNQPQHF.

This clonotype was counted once. The chain is built from TRBV28 and TRBJ2-3, with TRBD2 matching 12 bases. Trimming at V came to 6 bases and at J to 1 base, leaving 5 bases not matched to a gene. CDR1 is MDHEN, CDR2 SYDVKM, per germline. CDR3 size: 16 residues. Here the CDR3 DNA reads TGTGCCAGCAGCCCAGGACTAGCGGGACGCACAGATACGCAGTATTTT. It encodes CASSPGLAGRTDTQYF.

The chain links TRBV28 to TRBJ1-5; 7 bases agree with TRBD1. This CDR3 region has 14 residues. In germline, CDR1 is MDHEN, CDR2 SYDVKM. The ends lost 1 base at V and 4 bases at J; junction bases unmatched: 1. This chain's CDR3 is CASSLLQGNQPQHF. The CDR3 DNA reads as TGTGCCAGCAGTTTATTACAGGGGAATCAGCCCCAGCATTTT.

This clonotype came up a few times. The gene calls are TRBV6-5 and TRBJ2-7; 7 bases line up with TRBD2. V lost 0 bases to trimming and J lost 2 bases; unmatched junction nucleotides: 7. The CDR3 consists of 16 residues. Germline loops: CDR1 MNHEY, CDR2 SVGAGI. The CDR3 DNA follows: TGTGCCAGCAGTTACTCGGGACTAACGAGCGCCTACGAGCAGTACTTC. This translates into CASSYSGLTSAYEQYF.

This clonotype has more than one count but fewer than ten. The chain uses TRBV24-1 and TRBJ2-1; 11 bases fit TRBD2. This CDR3 comprises 16 residues. Germline V gene sequence: CDR1 KGHDR, CDR2 SFDVKD. J gave up 6 bases and V 3 bases, and 6 bases lay outside the gene matches. The CDR3 DNA reads as TGTGCCACCAGTGATCCCCTACTAGCGGGAGTCAATGAGCAGTTCTTC. Translation gives CATSDPLLAGVNEQFF.